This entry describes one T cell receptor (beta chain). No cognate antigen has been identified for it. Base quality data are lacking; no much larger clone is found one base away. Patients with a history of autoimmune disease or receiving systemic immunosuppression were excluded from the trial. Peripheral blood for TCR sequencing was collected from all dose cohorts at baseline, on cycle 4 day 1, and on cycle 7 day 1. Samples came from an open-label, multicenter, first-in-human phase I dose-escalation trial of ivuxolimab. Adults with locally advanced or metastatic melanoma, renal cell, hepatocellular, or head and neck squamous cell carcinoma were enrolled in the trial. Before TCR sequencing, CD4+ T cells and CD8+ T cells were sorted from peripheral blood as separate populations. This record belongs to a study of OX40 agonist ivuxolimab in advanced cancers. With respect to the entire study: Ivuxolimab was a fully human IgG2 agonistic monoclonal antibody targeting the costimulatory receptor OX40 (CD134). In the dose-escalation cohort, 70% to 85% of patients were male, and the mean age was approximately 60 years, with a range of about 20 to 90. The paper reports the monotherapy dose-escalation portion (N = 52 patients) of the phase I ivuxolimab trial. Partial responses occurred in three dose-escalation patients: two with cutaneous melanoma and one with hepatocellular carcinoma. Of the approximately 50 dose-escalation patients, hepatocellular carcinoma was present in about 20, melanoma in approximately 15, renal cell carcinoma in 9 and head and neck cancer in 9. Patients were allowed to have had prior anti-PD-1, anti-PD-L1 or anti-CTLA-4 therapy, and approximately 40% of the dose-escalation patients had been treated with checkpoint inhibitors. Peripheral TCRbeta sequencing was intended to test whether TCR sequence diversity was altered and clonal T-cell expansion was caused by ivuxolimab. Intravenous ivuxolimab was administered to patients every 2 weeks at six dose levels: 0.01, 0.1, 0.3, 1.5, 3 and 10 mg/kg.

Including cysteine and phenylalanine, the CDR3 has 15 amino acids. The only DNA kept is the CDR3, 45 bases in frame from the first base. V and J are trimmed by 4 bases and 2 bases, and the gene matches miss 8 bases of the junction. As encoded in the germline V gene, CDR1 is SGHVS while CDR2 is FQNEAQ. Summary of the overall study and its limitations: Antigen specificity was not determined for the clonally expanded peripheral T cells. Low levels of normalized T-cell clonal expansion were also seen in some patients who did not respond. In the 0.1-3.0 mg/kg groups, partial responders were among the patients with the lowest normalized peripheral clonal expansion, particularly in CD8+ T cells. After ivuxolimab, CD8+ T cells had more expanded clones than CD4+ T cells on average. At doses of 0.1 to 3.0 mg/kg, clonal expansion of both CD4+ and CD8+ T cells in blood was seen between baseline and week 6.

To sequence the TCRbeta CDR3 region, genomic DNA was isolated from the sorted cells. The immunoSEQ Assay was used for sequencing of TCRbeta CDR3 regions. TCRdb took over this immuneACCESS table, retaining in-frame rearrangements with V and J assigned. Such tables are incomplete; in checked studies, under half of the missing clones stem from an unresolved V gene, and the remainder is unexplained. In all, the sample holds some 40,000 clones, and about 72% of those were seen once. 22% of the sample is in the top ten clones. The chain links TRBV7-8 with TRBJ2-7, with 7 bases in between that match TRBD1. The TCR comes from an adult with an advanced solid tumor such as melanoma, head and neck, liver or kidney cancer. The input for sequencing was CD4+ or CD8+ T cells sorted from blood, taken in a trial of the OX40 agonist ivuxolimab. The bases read TGTGCCAGCAGCTACCGACAGGGATCGCCCTACGAGCAGTACTTC. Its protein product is CASSYRQGSPYEQYF.